These 8 T cell receptor beta chains originate from one sample sequenced in a study of breast tumors, draining lymph nodes, adjacent tissues. Breast cancer patients provided tissue from their axillary draining lymph nodes. MiXCR, applied by TCRdb to the multiplex PCR reads, yields one record per CDR3 protein. Of around 300,000 distinct CDR3 sequences listed, roughly 30% were seen once; the top ten hold around 1.1%. The sequencing input was axillary lymph node tissue. The receptor set was obtained from a female donor with breast cancer. Some clones in this sample may be carry-over from other donors' samples.

This clonotype was detected ten times or more. This rearrangement joins TRBV4-1 to TRBJ2-5, with 12 bases that match TRBD1. The CDR3 extends over 16 amino acids. V lost 1 base to trimming and J lost 2 bases; unmatched junction nucleotides: 2. Germline values: CDR1 MGHRA, CDR2 YSYEKL. The CDR3: CASSQGDRGRQETQYF. Written as DNA, the CDR3 is TGCGCCAGCAGCCAAGGGGACAGGGGGCGTCAAGAGACCCAGTACTTC.

This clonotype has ten or more counts. The V gene is TRBV27, the J gene TRBJ2-5, with TRBD2 as a possible D gene (6 bases). Per germline, CDR1 MNHEY and CDR2 SMNVEV (reference sequence). V lost 5 bases and J 4 bases, leaving 17 bases between the germline ends. This CDR3 spans 15 amino acids. CDR3 DNA sequence: TGTGCCAGCAGTCTCAGGCTTATCGGGGGAGAGACCCAGTACTTC. Amino acids: CASSLRLIGGETQYF.

This clonotype came up once. The chain uses TRBV6-5 and TRBJ2-3, with TRBD2 identical over 13 bases. With 5 bases clipped from V and 8 bases from J, the junction kept 7 bases outside the gene matches. The V gene's germline CDR1 is MNHEY and CDR2 SVGAGI. The CDR3 is 15 amino acids. The CDR3 loop is CASSRTSGRLVTQYF. CDR3 nucleotides: TGTGCCAGCAGTCGGACTAGCGGGAGACTCGTTACGCAGTATTTT.

This clonotype was counted ten times or more. The gene calls are TRBV12-3 or TRBV12-4 and TRBJ2-5, with 8 positions matching TRBD2. This CDR3 comprises 15 residues. With V trimmed by 2 bases and J by 3 bases, 5 bases remained unmatched. The CDR3 nucleotides are TGTGCCAGCAGTTTATATACTAGCGGAGAAGAGACCCAGTACTTC. It is translated as CASSLYTSGEETQYF.

The V gene is TRBV15, the J gene TRBJ2-1, with 11 bases aligning to TRBD1. CDR1 is LNHNV, CDR2 YYDKDF, per germline (reference sequence). This CDR3 has 16 amino acids. The V and J ends lost 1 base and 7 bases, in that order; junction bases with no gene match: 6. The chain's CDR3 is CATSRGSGQGVNEQFF. The CDR3 nucleotides read TGTGCCACCAGCAGAGGATCGGGACAGGGGGTTAATGAGCAGTTCTTC.

CDR3 nucleotides: TGCAGCGTCACAGGGGGCTATGGCTACACCTTC. Translated: CSVTGGYGYTF. V gene TRBV29-1 combines with J gene TRBJ1-2; TRBD1 aligns across 8 bases. V trimming: 6 bases; J trimming: 4 bases; junction bases outside the gene matches: 1. There are 11 residues in the CDR3. Per germline, CDR1 SQVTM and CDR2 ANQGSEA.

This chain uses TRBV6-5 with TRBJ1-2, with D perhaps matching TRBD1 (5 bases). The CDR3 is 15 amino acids. Trimming removed 4 bases at V and 6 bases at J, with 18 bases between. Germline V CDR1 and CDR2: MNHEY, SVGAGI. CDR3 DNA sequence: TGTGCCAGCAGTTCAGCTAGGACCGGGGGGAATGGCTACACCTTC. It encodes CASSSARTGGNGYTF.

This clonotype showed up just a few times. The chain couples TRBV14 to TRBJ2-7; D could derive from TRBD1 or TRBD2 (5 bases each). The CDR3 contains 15 residues. Per the germline V gene, CDR1 is SGHDN and CDR2 is FVKESK. Trimming shortened V by 8 bases and J by 1 base, and 18 bases separated the two germline ends. CDR3 sequence (DNA): TGTGCCAGCTCACCTCGGGACGGCTCATCCTACGAGCAGTACTTC. It translates to CASSPRDGSSYEQYF.